Following are 18 T cell receptor beta chains from one sample sequenced in a study of cytomegalovirus exposure and HLA in healthy donors. Sequencing used immunoSEQ multiplex PCR; TCRdb keeps in-frame clones, though not all of them. The profile shows 170,000 or so clones, roughly four fifths of them singletons. The source material was PBMCs. These receptors all come from a young woman in good health and CMV-seropositive.

The chain combines TRBV6-6 with TRBJ2-7; D might be TRBD1 (6 bases). The length of the CDR3 is 13 residues. The V end lost 6 bases, the J end lost 3 bases, and 12 bases lay between the germline ends. CDR1 is MNHNY and CDR2 is SVGAGI in the germline V gene (reference sequence). CDR3 loop: CASRGQNGYEQYF. The CDR3 DNA is TGTGCCAGCAGAGGACAGAACGGCTACGAGCAGTACTTC.

This chain joins TRBV7-2 and TRBJ2-7; the D gene is possibly TRBD1 (5 bases). Per germline, CDR1 SGHTA and CDR2 FQGNSA. Trimming took 2 bases from V and 13 from J, leaving 18 bases between them. There are 13 residues in the CDR3. The CDR3 loop is CASSLNLREGKYF. CDR3 in DNA: TGTGCCAGCAGCTTAAACCTCAGGGAAGGTAAATACTTC.

The chain combines TRBV27 with TRBJ1-1; no definite D call. The germline V gene encodes CDR1 MNHEY and CDR2 SMNVEV (reference sequence). The CDR3 is made up of 13 amino acids. V was pared by 3 bases and J by 2 bases, with 7 bases between. DNA of the CDR3: TGTGCCAGCAGTTTTCGAGGAAACACTGAAGCTTTCTTT. Its protein is CASSFRGNTEAFF.

V usage is TRBV2 and J usage is TRBJ1-2; D is undetermined. This CDR3 spans 14 amino acids. Trimming left V 6 bases short and J 6 bases short, with 17 bases between. CDR1 is SNHLY and CDR2 is FYNNEI in the germline V gene. The CDR3 nucleotides read TGTGCCAGCAGCCCGACTTCTTCGTGGGATGGCTACACCTTC. It encodes CASSPTSSWDGYTF. The full variable domain, with the rest looked up from reference TRBV2 and TRBJ1-2, is EPEVTQTPSHQVTQMGQEVILRCVPISNHLYFYWYRQILGQKVEFLVSFYNNEISEKSEIFDDQFSVERPDGSNFTLKIRSTKLEDSAMYFCASSPTSSWDGYTFGSGTRLTVV.

A single count supports this clone. The V and J genes are TRBV9 and TRBJ1-1, with D unresolved. V dropped 3 bases and J dropped 2 bases, with 14 bases sitting between them. CDR1 and CDR2 from the germline V gene are SGDLS and YYNGEE. The CDR3 is 15 residues long. The CDR3 protein is CASSEATLPNTEAFF. The CDR3 DNA follows: TGTGCCAGCAGCGAGGCGACACTTCCCAACACTGAAGCTTTCTTT.

A few counts support this clone. The V and J genes are TRBV6-5 and TRBJ1-6; unclear D gene. V dropped 5 bases and J dropped 6 bases, with 8 bases sitting between them. The CDR3 totals 13 residues. Germline CDR1 MNHEY, CDR2 SVGAGI. The DNA of the CDR3 is TGTGCCAGCAGTCCCCGACTTAATTCACCCCTCCACTTT. It specifies CASSPRLNSPLHF.

The chain links TRBV29-1 to TRBJ2-1, with 7 nucleotides matching TRBD1. The CDR3 is made up of 11 amino acids. Germline V gives CDR1 SQVTM, CDR2 ANQGSEA. After removal of 5 bases from V and 6 bases from J, the junction contained 1 base not matched to a gene. CDR3 in DNA: TGCAGCGTTAACAGGGGCAATGAGCAGTTCTTC. Translating it yields CSVNRGNEQFF.

The V gene is TRBV5-6, the J gene TRBJ2-2, with a possible D match to TRBD2 (6 bases). CDR1 is SGHDT and CDR2 is YYEEEE in the germline V gene. Trimming took 4 bases from V and 4 from J, leaving 14 bases between them. The CDR3 is 15 residues long. CDR3 DNA: TGTGCCAGCAGCCGGCCGGGGGAAATCACCGGGGAGCTGTTTTTT. It yields the protein CASSRPGEITGELFF.

The rearrangement uses TRBV9 and TRBJ2-7; D is possibly TRBD1 (6 bases). The V end lost 0 bases, the J end lost 3 bases, and 10 bases lay between the germline ends. The CDR3 extends over 14 amino acids. Germline CDR1 is SGDLS and CDR2 is YYNGEE. CDR3: CASSVGQAVYEQYF. DNA of the CDR3: TGTGCCAGCAGCGTAGGACAGGCAGTCTACGAGCAGTACTTC.

The chain recombines TRBV19 with TRBJ1-1; D is uncertain. There are 14 residues in the CDR3. CDR1 and CDR2 (germline): LNHDA, SQIVND (reference sequence). Trimming pared 5 bases from V and 1 base from J, leaving 11 bases between. This CDR3 reads CASSVTYENTEAFF. The CDR3 nucleotides are TGTGCCAGTAGTGTTACCTATGAGAACACTGAAGCTTTCTTT.

J is TRBJ1-2 and V is TRBV29-1, with D possibly TRBD1 on 5 matching bases. Per the germline V gene, CDR1 is SQVTM and CDR2 is ANQGSEA. The CDR3 contains 12 residues. V lost 4 bases to trimming and J lost 7 bases, with 13 bases between them. CDR3 nucleotide sequence: TGCAGCGTTGTCGAGGGACTCTCTGGCTACACCTTC. Translation: CSVVEGLSGYTF.

This clone was recorded only once. The V and J genes are TRBV20-1 and TRBJ1-2, with 9 bases fitting TRBD1. The germline V gene has CDR1 DFQATT and CDR2 SNEGSKA (reference sequence). J gave up 7 bases and V 3 bases, and 0 bases lay outside the gene matches. This CDR3 contains 11 residues. As DNA, the CDR3 is TGCAGTGCTAGGACAGGGGGTGGCTACACCTTC. As protein: CSARTGGGYTF.

This clone was detected only once. This chain connects TRBV7-2 to TRBJ1-2, with D maybe TRBD1 (6 bases). V gave up 4 bases and J gave up 9 bases, with 21 bases separating them. CDR1 is SGHTA and CDR2 is FQGNSA in the germline V gene. The CDR3 has 15 residues. The CDR3 nucleotides are TGTGCCAGCAGCTCCCCGGTGGACAGAACTCTTAGCTACACCTTC. Translating it yields CASSSPVDRTLSYTF.

This chain links TRBV7-8 with TRBJ2-1, with D unresolved. Germline V gives CDR1 SGHVS, CDR2 FQNEAQ. V lost 1 base and J 6 bases, leaving 7 bases between the germline ends. This CDR3 is 13 amino acids long. Here the CDR3 reads CASSLEYSNEQFF. DNA of the CDR3: TGTGCCAGCAGCTTAGAGTACAGCAATGAGCAGTTCTTC.

V and J are TRBV14 and TRBJ1-1; D unclear. Trimming took off 3 bases at V and 11 bases at J, with 13 bases between the two ends. This CDR3 has 12 amino acids. Germline-derived CDR1 and CDR2 are SGHDN and FVKESK. CDR3 loop: CASSQDSLRAFF. In nucleotides, the CDR3 is TGTGCCAGCAGCCAGGACTCTCTTCGTGCTTTCTTT.

This chain links TRBV5-5 with TRBJ1-2; 7 positions match TRBD1. In germline, CDR1 is SGHKS, CDR2 YYEKEE (reference sequence). With 5 bases clipped from V and 1 base from J, the junction kept 8 bases outside the gene matches. CDR3 length: 15 amino acids. The CDR3 sequence is CASRLPGQNNYGYTF. The DNA of the CDR3 is TGTGCCAGCAGACTCCCGGGACAGAATAACTATGGCTACACCTTC.

The J gene is TRBJ2-1, the V gene TRBV9, with a tentative D call TRBD1 (5 bases). Trimming stripped 0 bases from V and 2 bases from J, with 9 bases between. This CDR3 is 15 amino acids long. Germline V gene sequence: CDR1 SGDLS, CDR2 YYNGEE. The CDR3 sequence is CASSVGSGTYNEQFF. CDR3 bases: TGTGCCAGCAGCGTAGGTTCAGGGACCTACAATGAGCAGTTCTTC.

The chain uses TRBV27 and TRBJ2-5; 14 nucleotides align to TRBD2. V gave up 0 bases and J gave up 5 bases; unmatched junction bases: 2. The germline gives CDR1 MNHEY, CDR2 SMNVEV (reference sequence). This CDR3 has 16 amino acids. This CDR3 reads CASSLSGLAGAETQYF. CDR3 in DNA: TGTGCCAGCAGTTTATCGGGACTAGCGGGAGCGGAGACCCAGTACTTC.